A single sample is the source of the 26 T cell receptor beta chains below, sequenced in a study of tumor-infiltrating lymphocytes in localized non-small cell lung cancer (dated by TCRdb to about 2021). Library preparation used the immunoSEQ multiplex PCR assay. TCRdb provides this immuneACCESS table in a form limited to in-frame rearrangements. Some clones are lacking; in checked studies, under half of them reflect an unresolved V gene, and why the rest are absent is not known. The sample records 5,500 to 8,000 clones, about 80% of which are singletons. 6.5% to 7.5% of the sample is in the top ten clones. The sample consisted of uninvolved lung tissue not adjacent to the tumor. The receptors were gathered from a human donor with non-small cell lung cancer.

In DNA form, the CDR3 reads TGTGCCAGTAGTATCCCGGGAGGTGCAGCGGGGGGGCCGTTGCAGTTCTTC. Translated: CASSIPGGAAGGPLQFF. The genes are TRBV19 and TRBJ2-1; 10 bases map to TRBD2. Germline CDR1 is LNHDA and CDR2 is SQIVND (reference sequence). V shed 3 bases and J 12 bases; nucleotides not matched to a gene: 17. The CDR3 covers 17 residues. The full variable domain, rest sourced from reference TRBV19 and TRBJ2-1, is DGGITQSPKYLFRKEGQNVTLSCEQNLNHDAMYWYRQDPGQGLRLIYYSQIVNDFQKGDIAEGYSVSREKKESFPLTVTSAQKNPTAFYLCASSIPGGAAGGPLQFFGPGTRLTVL.

This chain uses TRBV4-3 with TRBJ1-1; D remains ambiguous. Trimming stripped 6 bases from V and 1 base from J, with 6 bases between. The CDR3 loop spans 12 amino acids. Germline CDR1 and CDR2: LGHNA and YSLEER. The CDR3 reads CASRDENTEAFF. CDR3 DNA: TGCGCCAGCAGAGACGAGAACACTGAAGCTTTCTTT.

This chain connects TRBV7-2 to TRBJ2-7; D gene ambiguous. CDR1 and CDR2 from the germline V gene are SGHTA and FQGNSA. Trimming took 1 base from V and 7 from J, leaving 5 bases between them. The CDR3 is made up of 11 amino acids. CDR3 DNA sequence: TGTGCCAGCAGCTTAGTCCAGGAGCAGTACTTC. Its translation is CASSLVQEQYF. Complete variable domain (other parts from reference TRBV7-2 and TRBJ2-7): GAGVSQSPSNKVTEKGKDVELRCDPISGHTALYWYRQSLGQGLEFLIYFQGNSAPDKSGLPSDRFSAERTGGSVSTLTIQRTQQEDSAVYLCASSLVQEQYFGPGTRLTVT.

The genes are TRBV9 and TRBJ1-1; weak D call: TRBD1 (5 bases). V dropped 0 bases and J dropped 1 base, with 7 bases sitting between them. This CDR3 is 14 amino acids long. Germline values: CDR1 SGDLS, CDR2 YYNGEE. CDR3 sequence (DNA): TGTGCCAGCAGCGTAGACGGGGGGAACACTGAAGCTTTCTTT. Its translation is CASSVDGGNTEAFF.

This clone was detected once. The chain combines TRBV9 with TRBJ1-2; D not certain. Per germline, CDR1 SGDLS and CDR2 YYNGEE. V was cut by 4 bases and J by 5 bases, with 18 bases left in between. There are 15 residues in the CDR3. The CDR3 protein is CASSTDPLLSYGYTF. The DNA for the CDR3 is TGTGCCAGCAGCACGGACCCTCTGCTTAGTTATGGCTACACCTTC. Together with reference TRBV9 and TRBJ1-2, the CDR3 gives the full variable domain: DSGVTQTPKHLITATGQRVTLRCSPRSGDLSVYWYQQSLDQGLQFLIQYYNGEERAKGNILERFSAQQFPDLHSELNLSSLELGDSALYFCASSTDPLLSYGYTFGSGTRLTVV.

In this sample, this clone is large (0.1 to 1%). J is TRBJ2-7 and V is TRBV19, with 9 nucleotides matching TRBD1. With 6 bases clipped from V and 5 bases from J, the junction kept 8 bases outside the gene matches. CDR1 LNHDA and CDR2 SQIVND come from the germline V gene (reference sequence). The CDR3 extends over 14 amino acids. The CDR3, as DNA: TGTGCCAGTAGCCCCGGGACAGGGCTCCACGAGCAGTACTTC. Its protein is CASSPGTGLHEQYF.

The chain carries TRBV21-1 and TRBJ1-5. TRBV21-1 represents a pseudogene. The CDR3 runs to 16 residues. Here the CDR3 DNA reads TGTGCCAGCAGCAAATGGGCTCGGGTTCTTAATCAGCCCCAGCATTTT. The encoded protein is CASSKWARVLNQPQHF.

This chain links TRBV14 with TRBJ2-7; D is ambiguous. Germline V CDR1 and CDR2: SGHDN, FVKESK. V was pared by 1 base and J by 2 bases, with 9 bases between. This CDR3 comprises 14 residues. The CDR3 DNA is TGTGCCAGCAGCCAAGGCATCGGACCCTACGAGCAGTACTTC. Translation gives CASSQGIGPYEQYF.

This clone has a single count. The chain combines TRBV7-9 with TRBJ2-7; D is possibly TRBD2 (6 bases). In germline, CDR1 is SEHNR, CDR2 FQNEAQ (reference sequence). CDR3 length: 12 amino acids. V was cut by 7 bases and J by 3 bases, with 10 bases left in between. DNA of the CDR3: TGTGCCAGCACCACCGGGGGCTACGAGCAGTACTTC. This translates into CASTTGGYEQYF. The full variable domain, with the rest looked up from reference TRBV7-9 and TRBJ2-7, is DTGVSQNPRHKITKRGQNVTFRCDPISEHNRLYWYRQTLGQGPEFLTYFQNEAQLEKSRLLSDRFSAERPKGSFSTLEIQRTEQGDSAMYLCASTTGGYEQYFGPGTRLTVT.

The table lists this clone with a few counts. The V gene is TRBV18, the J gene TRBJ2-3; D may be TRBD2 (7 bases). Germline values: CDR1 KGHSH, CDR2 LQKENI. CDR3 length equals 17 residues. The ends were cut back, 1 base at V and 2 bases at J, with 16 bases in the middle. This CDR3 is CASSPLEAGAITDTQYF. CDR3 DNA: TGTGCCAGCTCACCACTTGAGGCGGGGGCCATCACAGATACGCAGTATTTT. The full variable domain, with the rest looked up from reference TRBV18 and TRBJ2-3, is NAGVMQNPRHLVRRRGQEARLRCSPMKGHSHVYWYRQLPEEGLKFMVYLQKENIIDESGMPKERFSAEFPKEGPSILRIQQVVRGDSAAYFCASSPLEAGAITDTQYFGPGTRLTVL.

This chain uses TRBV6-5 with TRBJ1-1; no clear D. Trimming left V 5 bases short and J 9 bases short, with 7 bases between. Germline V CDR1 and CDR2: MNHEY, SVGAGI. The CDR3 extends over 10 amino acids. The CDR3 is CASSEIKAFF. CDR3 sequence (DNA): TGTGCCAGCAGTGAAATCAAAGCTTTCTTT.

In its sample, this clone ranks as large. The chain joins TRBV7-9 to TRBJ2-1; D is unclear. The V end lost 2 bases, the J end lost 4 bases, and 18 bases lay between the germline ends. Germline CDR1 reads SEHNR; CDR2 reads FQNEAQ (reference sequence). This CDR3 contains 17 residues. CDR3 loop: CASSLTSGTVLYNEQFF. CDR3 bases: TGTGCCAGCAGCTTAACTTCTGGAACCGTGCTTTACAATGAGCAGTTCTTC.

The rearrangement uses TRBV28 and TRBJ2-2, with D maybe TRBD2 (6 bases). Germline-derived CDR1 and CDR2 are MDHEN and SYDVKM. This CDR3 has 16 amino acids. Between the trimmed V and J ends, which lost 6 bases and 7 bases, there was a span of 21 bases. DNA for the CDR3: TGTGCCAGCAGATCGCCGGGACTCCTCCTAGGCGGGGAGCTGTTTTTT. Translating it yields CASRSPGLLLGGELFF.

The chain has TRBV28 and TRBJ2-7; D unclear. V gave up 3 bases and J gave up 1 base, with 13 bases separating them. Per germline, CDR1 MDHEN and CDR2 SYDVKM. The CDR3 loop spans 15 amino acids. CDR3: CASSFRLTESYEQYF. The DNA of the CDR3 is TGTGCCAGCAGTTTCCGGCTGACGGAGTCCTACGAGCAGTACTTC.

This chain links TRBV28 with TRBJ2-3; D gene ambiguous. Per the germline V gene, CDR1 is MDHEN and CDR2 is SYDVKM. The CDR3 runs 16 residues. V was shortened by 6 bases and J by 0 bases, with 16 bases between the two germline ends. CDR3 DNA: TGTGCCAGCAGCCGCCTCGGCAGAGCTAGCACAGATACGCAGTATTTT. It yields the protein CASSRLGRASTDTQYF.

The chain employs TRBV30 and TRBJ2-2; D may correspond to TRBD1 or TRBD2 (6 bases each). The germline CDR1 and CDR2 sequences are GTSNPN and SVGIG (reference sequence). The CDR3 runs 13 residues. V lost 2 bases to trimming and J lost 8 bases, with 12 bases between them. The CDR3 here is CAWSRGAGGELFF. DNA of the CDR3: TGTGCCTGGAGTAGGGGGGCCGGTGGGGAGCTGTTTTTT.

This clone showed up just a few times. The J gene is TRBJ1-6, the V gene TRBV9, with a possible D match to TRBD1 (5 bases). Germline V gives CDR1 SGDLS, CDR2 YYNGEE. This CDR3 region has 15 residues. V gave up 0 bases and J gave up 9 bases, with 13 bases separating them. CDR3 coding DNA: TGTGCCAGCAGCGTAGGCGAGGGGCGGAGTTCACCCCTCCACTTT. Translated, it gives CASSVGEGRSSPLHF.

The CDR3 here is CASTLLPGGESYNEQFF. DNA for the CDR3: TGTGCCAGTACCCTCCTTCCGGGGGGCGAATCCTACAATGAGCAGTTCTTC. The V and J genes are TRBV19 and TRBJ2-1, with D possibly TRBD2 on 7 matching bases. There are 17 residues in the CDR3. The V and J ends lost 7 bases and 1 base respectively, with 20 bases between them. CDR1 is LNHDA, CDR2 SQIVND, per germline (reference sequence).

V usage is TRBV4-2 and J usage is TRBJ2-3, with unresolved D. The germline V gene has CDR1 LGHNA and CDR2 YNFKEQ. V lost 0 bases to trimming and J lost 0 bases, with 13 bases between them. There are 17 residues in the CDR3. Written as DNA, the CDR3 is TGTGCCAGCAGCCAAGAATTTCGGCAGACTAGCACAGATACGCAGTATTTT. This translates into CASSQEFRQTSTDTQYF.

V usage is TRBV18 and J usage is TRBJ1-6; tentatively, D is TRBD1 (5 bases). CDR1 and CDR2 from the germline V gene are KGHSH and LQKENI. The CDR3 runs to 17 residues. V shed 3 bases and J shed 5 bases, with 17 bases lying between them. DNA for the CDR3: TGTGCCAGCTCACCCCGCGGAAAGTCCAGGGATAATTCACCCCTCCACTTT. Its translation: CASSPRGKSRDNSPLHF.

The chain couples TRBV18 to TRBJ2-3; weak D call: TRBD2 (6 bases). V gave up 5 bases and J gave up 3 bases, with 18 bases separating them. The length of the CDR3 is 16 residues. The germline gives CDR1 KGHSH, CDR2 LQKENI. The chain's CDR3 is CASSADLSAGTDTQYF. The DNA of the CDR3 is TGTGCCAGCTCAGCCGACCTCTCCGCGGGGACAGATACGCAGTATTTT.

V usage is TRBV6-4 and J usage is TRBJ2-7; TRBD1 agrees at 8 bases. V was clipped by 5 bases and J by 2 bases; unmatched bases: 5. Germline-derived CDR1 and CDR2 are MRHNA and SNTAGT. This CDR3 has 14 residues. CDR3 amino acids: CASSSPDRAYEQYF. The DNA for the CDR3 is TGTGCCAGCAGTTCCCCGGACAGGGCCTACGAGCAGTACTTC.

The chain recombines TRBV4-1 with TRBJ2-3; 9 bases agree with TRBD2. CDR3 length: 20 amino acids. J gave up 1 base and V 3 bases, and 17 bases lay outside the gene matches. Germline assignment: CDR1 MGHRA and CDR2 YSYEKL. The CDR3 DNA is TGCGCCAGCAGCCAGGGAAAAACAGGGGCGCAGCGGGGGGGCACAGATACGCAGTATTTT. Protein product: CASSQGKTGAQRGGTDTQYF.

The J gene is TRBJ1-2, the V gene TRBV7-3; 8 positions match TRBD1. V was clipped by 1 base and J by 8 bases; unmatched bases: 6. Looked up from germline, CDR1 is SGHTA and CDR2 is FQGTGA. The CDR3 has 14 residues. DNA of the CDR3: TGTGCCAGCAGCTTAAGCTCCCAGGGGGCGGGCTACACCTTC. Translation gives CASSLSSQGAGYTF.

This clone turned up a few times. The genes are TRBV4-2 and TRBJ2-1; 12 bases are shared with TRBD2. Unmatched junction bases numbered 5, after V lost 0 bases and J lost 5 bases. The germline V gene has CDR1 LGHNA and CDR2 YNFKEQ. CDR3 length equals 17 residues. CDR3 in DNA: TGTGCCAGCAGCCAAGATCAGACTAGCGGGGGAAACAATGAGCAGTTCTTC. It yields the protein CASSQDQTSGGNNEQFF.

The chain combines TRBV7-9 with TRBJ2-1; 9 positions match TRBD2. CDR3 length: 16 amino acids. The germline V gene has CDR1 SEHNR and CDR2 FQNEAQ (reference sequence). V lost 5 bases, J lost 6 bases, and 11 bases stayed unmatched. CDR3 sequence reads: CASSLGAGGPVNEQFF. CDR3 nucleotides: TGTGCCAGCAGCCTAGGCGCGGGGGGGCCCGTCAATGAGCAGTTCTTC.